These T cell receptor beta chains were read from a single sample in a study of T-cell memory formation after mild COVID-19. TCRdb itself ran the 5' RACE reads through MiXCR, one entry per CDR3 protein. The data contain almost 550,000 distinct CDR3 sequences, around 20% of them singletons. Sequenced: PBMCs or a T cell subset sorted from them (not recorded which). The receptors were sampled from an adult woman who had mild COVID-19 (a few samples of this study predate the infection). Cell type and time point are not known. CDR3s include the opening cysteine and the closing phenylalanine or tryptophan. A D gene is named only where the DNA matches it firmly. Not every row has a clone size; where given, it reads once, few, many or a size class.

d_call j_call clone_size v_call cdr3_aa cdr3_nt
NA TRBJ2-7 few TRBV27 CASSLSQGGYEQYF TGTGCCAGCAGTTTAAGTCAGGGTGGTTACGAGCAGTACTTC
TRBD2 TRBJ2-7 few TRBV7-9 CASSLAGLDEQYF TGTGCCAGCAGCCTAGCGGGGCTCGACGAGCAGTACTTC
NA TRBJ2-7 NA TRBV11-2 CASSLARPYEQYF TGTGCCAGCAGCTTAGCCAGGCCCTACGAGCAGTACTTC
NA TRBJ1-2 NA TRBV27 CASTPREGRSHYGYTF TGTGCCAGCACCCCCCGGGAGGGCCGTTCCCACTATGGCTACACCTTC
TRBD2 TRBJ2-1 NA TRBV24-1 CATSADIAGLGNNEQFF TGTGCCACCAGCGCCGATATAGCGGGTCTTGGGAACAATGAGCAGTTCTTC
NA TRBJ2-1 NA TRBV5-1 CASSYLGDEQFF TGCGCCAGCAGCTACCTGGGAGATGAGCAGTTCTTC
TRBD2 TRBJ2-3 NA TRBV5-6 CASSYTSGGQYF TGTGCCAGCAGCTATACTAGCGGGGGGCAGTATTTT
TRBD2 TRBJ2-1 many TRBV7-9 CASSLGASGSRNEQFF TGTGCCAGCAGCTTAGGGGCTAGCGGGAGTAGGAATGAGCAGTTCTTC
NA TRBJ2-1 NA TRBV29-1 CSVGFGTGNEQFF TGCAGCGTTGGTTTTGGGACTGGGAATGAGCAGTTCTTC
TRBD1 TRBJ1-1 few TRBV5-1 CASSVLTGITEAFF TGCGCCAGCAGCGTACTGACAGGGATAACTGAAGCTTTCTTT
NA TRBJ1-4 NA TRBV18 CASSLNLPAPNEKLFF TGTGCCAGCTCACTTAATCTCCCGGCGCCTAATGAAAAACTGTTTTTT
NA TRBJ1-1 NA TRBV4-1 CASSQDPPAVNTEAFF TGCGCCAGCAGCCAAGATCCGCCGGCCGTGAACACTGAAGCTTTCTTT
TRBD1 TRBJ2-1 NA TRBV11-3 CASSWGQGANNEQFF TGTGCCAGCAGCTGGGGGCAGGGGGCCAACAATGAGCAGTTCTTC
NA TRBJ1-1 NA TRBV6-6 CASSQVMTEAFF TGTGCCAGCAGCCAGGTTATGACTGAAGCTTTCTTT
TRBD2 TRBJ2-2 few TRBV6-5 CASSSLSGRLTGELFF TGTGCCAGCAGTTCCCTTAGCGGGAGGCTCACCGGGGAGCTGTTTTTT
TRBD2 TRBJ2-1 NA TRBV29-1 CSVVTSGGYNEQFF TGCAGCGTTGTGACTAGCGGGGGTTACAATGAGCAGTTCTTC
NA TRBJ1-2 NA TRBV5-1 CASSGEGERGYGYTF TGCGCCAGCAGCGGTGAAGGGGAACGGGGCTATGGCTACACCTTC
NA TRBJ1-4 few TRBV9 CASSPDSQMREKLFF TGTGCCAGCAGCCCGGACAGCCAAATGAGGGAAAAACTGTTTTTT
TRBD1 TRBJ2-2 few TRBV24-1 CATSDLKDRANTGELFF TGTGCCACCAGTGACCTAAAGGACAGGGCGAACACCGGGGAGCTGTTTTTT
NA TRBJ2-7 many TRBV4-3 CASSLKAGASHEQYF TGCGCCAGCAGCCTAAAGGCAGGGGCGAGTCACGAGCAGTACTTC
NA TRBJ1-6 few TRBV3-1 CASTGGPNSPLHF TGTGCCAGCACCGGCGGACCGAATTCACCCCTCCACTTT
TRBD2 TRBJ2-2 few TRBV15 CATSRVRASGDTGELFF TGTGCCACCAGCAGAGTTAGGGCTAGCGGAGACACCGGGGAGCTGTTTTTT
TRBD1 TRBJ1-5 NA TRBV5-5 CASSVLPGQGPPSNQPQHF TGTGCCAGCAGCGTTCTACCGGGACAGGGGCCTCCTAGCAATCAGCCCCAGCATTTT
NA TRBJ2-3 once TRBV15 CATSRGQWASDTQYF TGTGCCACCAGCAGAGGGCAGTGGGCTTCAGATACGCAGTATTTT
NA TRBJ1-5 NA TRBV24-1 CATSGRGGGNQPQHF TGTGCCACCAGTGGCAGGGGAGGGGGCAATCAGCCCCAGCATTTT
TRBD2 TRBJ2-2 few TRBV20-1 CSARDPTSGSNTGELFF TGCAGTGCTAGAGATCCGACTAGCGGATCGAACACCGGGGAGCTGTTTTTT
NA TRBJ1-6 many TRBV7-6 CATQLLDGNSPLHF TGTGCCACCCAGCTACTCGACGGGAATTCACCCCTCCACTTT
NA TRBJ2-3 NA TRBV29-1 CSVGQASWSADTQYF TGCAGCGTTGGACAGGCTAGCTGGAGTGCAGATACGCAGTATTTT
NA TRBJ2-7 few TRBV6-6 CASSYSQGWYGEQYF TGTGCCAGCAGTTACTCGCAGGGATGGTACGGGGAGCAGTACTTC
NA TRBJ2-2 NA TRBV6-5 CASSYSDLNTGELFF TGTGCCAGCAGTTACTCCGACCTGAACACCGGGGAGCTGTTTTTT
TRBD2 TRBJ2-1 few TRBV20-1 CSARAGGYEQFF TGCAGTGCTAGAGCCGGGGGGTATGAGCAGTTCTTC
NA TRBJ2-3 NA TRBV11-3 CASSLWGTTDTQYF TGTGCCAGCAGCTTATGGGGGACCACAGATACGCAGTATTTT
NA TRBJ2-2 NA TRBV4-3 CASSQDFGHPNTGELFF TGCGCCAGCAGCCAAGATTTTGGACATCCTAACACCGGGGAGCTGTTTTTT
NA TRBJ2-7 few TRBV19 CASSIDRSLTYEQYF TGTGCCAGTAGTATAGATCGGAGCTTAACCTACGAGCAGTACTTC
TRBD2 TRBJ2-4 NA TRBV29-1 CSVGAGPKNIQYF TGCAGCGTTGGAGCGGGACCCAAAAACATTCAGTACTTC
NA TRBJ1-2 few TRBV4-3 CASSQELEGDYGYTF TGCGCCAGCAGCCAAGAGTTGGAGGGGGACTATGGCTACACCTTC
NA TRBJ2-7 NA TRBV7-9 CASSFDSPLSEQYF TGTGCCAGCAGCTTCGACAGCCCCCTCTCCGAGCAGTACTTC
NA TRBJ1-2 NA TRBV6-5 CASSYSKTRGLNYGYTF TGTGCCAGCAGTTACTCGAAGACACGGGGCCTCAACTATGGCTACACCTTC
NA TRBJ2-1 few TRBV24-1 CATSDFKGAYNEQFF TGTGCCACCAGTGATTTTAAGGGGGCCTACAATGAGCAGTTCTTC
NA TRBJ2-1 few TRBV7-2 CASSPSPWRGEQFF TGTGCCAGCAGCCCTAGTCCCTGGCGAGGTGAGCAGTTCTTC
NA TRBJ1-1 NA TRBV19 CASGEQGRWTEAFF TGTGCCAGTGGTGAACAGGGAAGGTGGACTGAAGCTTTCTTT
NA TRBJ2-7 NA TRBV12-3/TRBV12-4 CASTQGEVGRAYEQYF TGTGCCAGCACCCAGGGTGAGGTAGGTCGAGCCTACGAGCAGTACTTC
NA TRBJ2-3 NA TRBV5-1 CASSLRDPLADTQYF TGCGCCAGCAGCCTCCGGGACCCACTGGCAGATACGCAGTATTTT
NA TRBJ1-2 few TRBV7-9 CASSLAESPNYGYTF TGTGCCAGCAGCTTAGCCGAATCCCCCAACTATGGCTACACCTTC
TRBD2 TRBJ2-3 NA TRBV7-2 CASSSGGHTDTQYF TGTGCCAGCAGCTCGGGGGGGCACACAGATACGCAGTATTTT
NA TRBJ1-2 NA TRBV6-1 CASSVKGNYGYTF TGTGCCAGCAGTGTAAAGGGAAACTATGGCTACACCTTC
NA TRBJ2-3 NA TRBV30 CAWSPRGPDTQYF TGTGCCTGGAGCCCCCGGGGCCCAGATACGCAGTATTTT
TRBD1 TRBJ2-7 few TRBV29-1 CSVSLGTGEGEQYF TGCAGCGTTTCCTTAGGGACAGGAGAGGGAGAGCAGTACTTC
NA TRBJ2-2 NA TRBV6-5 CASSYSIGAQAGELFF TGTGCCAGCAGTTACTCGATCGGGGCACAAGCCGGGGAGCTGTTTTTT
NA TRBJ2-5 NA TRBV6-1 CASTGTQGETQYF TGTGCCAGTACCGGGACCCAGGGAGAGACCCAGTACTTC
TRBD2 TRBJ2-1 many TRBV5-1 CASSLQGRGGPWNEQFF TGCGCCAGCAGCCTTCAAGGGCGGGGGGGCCCTTGGAATGAGCAGTTCTTC